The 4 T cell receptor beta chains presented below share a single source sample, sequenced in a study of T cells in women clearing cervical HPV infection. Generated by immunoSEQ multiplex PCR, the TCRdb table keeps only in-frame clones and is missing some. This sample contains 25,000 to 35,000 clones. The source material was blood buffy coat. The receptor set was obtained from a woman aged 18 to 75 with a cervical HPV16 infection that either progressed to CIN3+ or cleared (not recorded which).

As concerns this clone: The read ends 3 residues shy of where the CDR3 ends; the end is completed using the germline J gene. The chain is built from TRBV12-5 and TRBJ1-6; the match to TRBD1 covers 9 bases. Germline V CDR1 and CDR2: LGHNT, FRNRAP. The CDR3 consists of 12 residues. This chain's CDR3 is CASGAGQGTLHF. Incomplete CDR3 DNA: TGTGCTAGTGGGGCGGGACAGGGCACC.

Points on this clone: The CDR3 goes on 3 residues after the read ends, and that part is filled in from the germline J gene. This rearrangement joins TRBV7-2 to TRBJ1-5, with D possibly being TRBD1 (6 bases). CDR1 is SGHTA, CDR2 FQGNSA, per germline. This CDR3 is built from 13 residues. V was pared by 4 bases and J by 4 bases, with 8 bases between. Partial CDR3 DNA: TGTGCCAGCAGCTCGGACAGAAATCAGCCC. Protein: CASSSDRNQP. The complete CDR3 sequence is CASSSDRNQPQHF.

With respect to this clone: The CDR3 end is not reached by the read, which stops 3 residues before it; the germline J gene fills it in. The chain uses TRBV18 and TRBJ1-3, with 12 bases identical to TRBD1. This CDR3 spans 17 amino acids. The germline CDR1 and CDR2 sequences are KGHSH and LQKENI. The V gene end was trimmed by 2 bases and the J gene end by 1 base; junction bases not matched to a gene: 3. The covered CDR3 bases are TGTGCCAGCTCACCAATGGGACAGGGGGCTTCTGGAAACACC. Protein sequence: CASSPMGQGASGNT. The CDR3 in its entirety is CASSPMGQGASGNTIYF.

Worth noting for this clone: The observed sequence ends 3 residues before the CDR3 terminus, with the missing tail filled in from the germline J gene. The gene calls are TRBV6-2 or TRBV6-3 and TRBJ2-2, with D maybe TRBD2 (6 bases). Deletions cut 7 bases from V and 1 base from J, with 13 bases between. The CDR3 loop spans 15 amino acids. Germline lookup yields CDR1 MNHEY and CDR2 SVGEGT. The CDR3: CASIMRAGNTGELFF. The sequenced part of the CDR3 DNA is TGTGCCAGCATTATGCGAGCGGGGAACACCGGGGAG.